This T cell receptor (beta chain) derives from a study of shared clonotypes between healthy human individuals (dated by TCRdb to the early 2020s). Describing the broader study: The cohort included a few men and two women between 18 and 49 years of age. Between about 0.9 and 10 billion PBMCs per donor were obtained by leukapheresis. For each donor, CD4 naive and CD4 memory were each run on three plates, CD8 naive on two plates, and CD8 memory on one plate. Libraries were prepared and TCR repertoires were sequenced by different laboratories using diverse techniques, in order to increase sequencing depth and limit assay-specific biases. The study deeply sequenced blood TCR repertoires of about 5 healthy adults to estimate repertoire size and the extent of clonotype sharing between individuals.

Summary of the overall study and its limitations: Larger estimated clonotype richness was generally found for naive subsets than for memory subsets. Pairwise subsampling led to the expectation that sequencing depth would affect the degree of clonotype sharing among donors. When a few donors were compared, the shared fraction of clonotypes was about 5.2% for naive CD4, around 4% for naive CD8, 2% to 2.5% for memory CD4, and 0.35% to 0.5% for memory CD8. Because the study included a small number of donors, the genetic and exposure-history diversity represented was limited. Only blood was sampled, and tissue TCR repertoires likely differ from those in blood. Clonotypes shared by all four sorted-subset donors showed higher generation probabilities than non-shared clonotypes. Incomplete sequencing was indicated by rarefaction of sorted-subset datasets, despite the large sequencing depth.

Using the deep immunoSEQ assay, multiplex PCR amplified TCR CDR3 regions from genomic DNA. For each cell subset, the extracted genomic DNA was distributed evenly across all wells of several immunoSEQ 96-well plates, and each plate served as one replicate. Each replicate PCR for sorted subsets received around 210 ng genomic DNA, equal to around 32,000 T cell genomes. Purified libraries were quantified with a Qubit 3.0 fluorometer, sized on a Bioanalyzer 2100, and re-quantified with the KAPA Library Quantification kit. Every immunoSEQ 96-well plate was sequenced on a separate single-read 150-cycle Illumina NextSeq 550 flow cell. For the original study's pipeline: Because the immunoSEQ output held only junctional sequences and lacked quality scores, the filtering could not match the filtering applied to full-length reads. To assign V/J genes and CDR3, sequences were annotated against IMGT germline references using PyIR, a Python wrapper for IgBLAST v1.9. Reads were filtered out if the reads had weak V/J assignments (E-value above 1e-6), no CDR3, stop codons, out-of-frame junctions, or ambiguous translated residues. V3J clonotypes were defined by identical inferred V gene, J gene, and CDR3 amino acid sequence. Percentage overlap between repertoires was computed as shared unique clonotypes divided by the size of the smaller repertoire. RTK rarefaction, the Chao1 estimator, and Recon v2.1 estimates of unobserved clonotypes were used to assess repertoire richness. Generation probabilities for all TCRbeta clonotypes obtained by the gDNA method from a handful of donors were computed using OLGA. Drawn from immuneACCESS, this table holds only the in-frame rearrangements with V and J called that TCRdb kept. Clones are partly lost; checked studies trace under half to an unresolved V gene and leave the rest unexplained. V, J and clone size are taken as reported in that table, and D and trimming were inferred from the DNA itself. Recorded for this sample are a few million clones; just over 90% of them occurred a single time. The leading ten clones occupy around 0.14% of the sample.

A note on this clone: Its antigen is still unknown. Qualities for individual bases were not recorded, and no much larger clone is one base off.

Healthy HIV-negative adults with no recently reported acute infections or vaccinations were included as donors. Only Caucasian adults living in Nashville, Tennessee, USA were represented among the donors. Magnetic negative selection was used to enrich CD4+ T cells, after which naive cells were positively selected on CD45RA and the negative fraction became the memory subset. After blood collection by leukapheresis, PBMCs were isolated using Ficoll-Histopaque density gradient centrifugation and then cryopreserved in the vapor phase of liquid nitrogen. Analytical flow cytometry was used to check the purity and quantity of each magnetically sorted T cell population. Each sorted fraction had its genomic DNA isolated and then quantified by UV absorbance on a Nanodrop 2000c. The specimen was naive CD4+ T cells sorted from blood. The cell subset or site label for this specimen denotes: CD45RA+ positively selected. This receptor was obtained from a young man in good health.

Here is the DNA: TGTGCCAGCTCACAAAGGGATGGCACAGATACGCAGTATTTT. Its protein product is CASSQRDGTDTQYF. The rearrangement combines TRBV18 with TRBJ2-3, with the D gene call left open. A distance of 9 bases separates the germline ends of V and J, which lose 4 bases and 1 base respectively. For CDR1 and CDR2, the germline V gene lists KGHSH and LQKENI. The CDR3 starts with the cysteine, ends with the phenylalanine, and has 14 residues. Only the CDR3 DNA is retained, 42 bases long and in frame from the first base. Extended through the reference TRBV18 and TRBJ2-3 proteins, this CDR3 yields the full variable domain: NAGVMQNPRHLVRRRGQEARLRCSPMKGHSHVYWYRQLPEEGLKFMVYLQKENIIDESGMPKERFSAEFPKEGPSILRIQQVVRGDSAAYFCASSQRDGTDTQYFGPGTRLTVL.